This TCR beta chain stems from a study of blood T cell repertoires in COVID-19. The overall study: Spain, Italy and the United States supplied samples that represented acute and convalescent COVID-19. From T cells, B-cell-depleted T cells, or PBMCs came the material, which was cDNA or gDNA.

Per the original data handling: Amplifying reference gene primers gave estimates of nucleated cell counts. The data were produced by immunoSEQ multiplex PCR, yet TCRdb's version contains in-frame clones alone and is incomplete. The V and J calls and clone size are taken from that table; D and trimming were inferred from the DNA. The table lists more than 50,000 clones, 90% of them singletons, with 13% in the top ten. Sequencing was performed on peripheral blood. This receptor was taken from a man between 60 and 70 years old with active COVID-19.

The CDR3 DNA is TGTGCCAGCAGCTCAGGGGCCGGCGGAATGAACACTGAAGCTTTCTTT. It translates to CASSSGAGGMNTEAFF. The chain carries TRBV7-9 and TRBJ1-1; D is possibly TRBD1 (6 bases). CDR1 is SEHNR and CDR2 is FQNEAQ in the germline V gene (reference sequence). With 4 bases removed from V and 0 bases from J, the gap between germline ends came to 15 bases. The CDR3 is made up of 16 amino acids.